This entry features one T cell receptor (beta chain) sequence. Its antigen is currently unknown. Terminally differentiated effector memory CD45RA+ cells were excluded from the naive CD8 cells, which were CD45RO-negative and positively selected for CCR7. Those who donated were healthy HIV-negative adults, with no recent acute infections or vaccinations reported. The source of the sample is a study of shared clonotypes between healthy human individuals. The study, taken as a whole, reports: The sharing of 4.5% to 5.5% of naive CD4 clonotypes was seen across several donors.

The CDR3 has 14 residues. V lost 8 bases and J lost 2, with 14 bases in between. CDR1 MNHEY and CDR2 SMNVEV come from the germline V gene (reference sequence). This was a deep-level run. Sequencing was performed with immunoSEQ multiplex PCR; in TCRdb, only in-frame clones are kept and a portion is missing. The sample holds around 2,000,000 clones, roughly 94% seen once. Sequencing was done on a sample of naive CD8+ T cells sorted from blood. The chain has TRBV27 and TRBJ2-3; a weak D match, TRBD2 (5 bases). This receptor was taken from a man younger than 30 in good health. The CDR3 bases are TGTGCCAGCCACTCTGCGGGCCCCACAGATACGCAGTATTTT. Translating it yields CASHSAGPTDTQYF.